The T cell receptor beta chain under discussion was sequenced for a study of blood T cell repertoires in COVID-19. About the study: Italy, Spain and the United States were the sources of the convalescent and acute COVID-19 samples.

Per the germline V gene, CDR1 is SGHDT and CDR2 is YYEEEE. The CDR3 runs to 11 residues. Trimming shortened V by 3 bases and J by 12 bases, and 12 bases separated the two germline ends. TCRdb's copy holds only in-frame clones and misses some; the assay was immunoSEQ multiplex PCR. The sample yields approximately 450,000 clones, 80% to 90% seen once. Sequenced material: PBMCs or T cells enriched from blood (not recorded which). The TCR originated in a man younger than 40 who had recovered from COVID-19. J is TRBJ1-1 and V is TRBV5-6; unclear D gene. The chain's CDR3 is CASSSYSATFF. CDR3 nucleotides: TGTGCCAGCAGCTCCTACAGTGCGACTTTCTTT.